These 19 T cell receptor beta chains were sequenced from one sample in a study of CD8+ T cells in alopecia areata. Sequencing used cDNA as its template, made by extracting RNA and reverse transcribing it. Assay used: immunoSEQ multiplex PCR; TCRdb lists only in-frame clones, some missing. This table holds approximately 130,000 clones, about 51% found once. Source material: NKG2D-low CD8+ T cells sorted from blood. These receptors were obtained from a human donor with alopecia areata.

This chain joins TRBV29-1 and TRBJ2-1; 14 bases line up with TRBD2. The V gene end was trimmed by 6 bases and the J gene end by 7 bases; junction bases not matched to a gene: 5. The CDR3 loop spans 14 amino acids. Germline CDR1 reads SQVTM; CDR2 reads ANQGSEA. Here the CDR3 DNA reads TGCAGCGTGGATTGGACTAGCGGGGGGAATGAGCAGTTCTTC. Protein: CSVDWTSGGNEQFF.

The chain uses TRBV28 and TRBJ1-5; tentatively, D is TRBD1 (5 bases). CDR1 is MDHEN, CDR2 SYDVKM, per germline. Trimming removed 5 bases at V and 7 bases at J, with 9 bases between. This CDR3 is built from 12 residues. For the CDR3, the DNA is TGTGCCAGCAGTACGGGGGGGCAGCCCCAGCATTTT. Translation gives CASSTGGQPQHF.

V and J are TRBV27 and TRBJ1-1, with 8 bases aligning to TRBD1. This CDR3 is built from 15 residues. V dropped 5 bases and J dropped 5; count of bases not matched to a gene: 10. Germline values: CDR1 MNHEY, CDR2 SMNVEV (reference sequence). The CDR3 DNA is TGTGCCAGCAGTCCCTTAACAGGGGGTGGGACTGAAGCTTTCTTT. It translates to CASSPLTGGGTEAFF.

This chain connects TRBV29-1 to TRBJ1-2, with a tentative D call TRBD1 (6 bases). Per the germline V gene, CDR1 is SQVTM and CDR2 is ANQGSEA. Trimming shortened V by 4 bases and J by 4 bases, and 16 bases separated the two germline ends. The CDR3 loop spans 14 amino acids. In DNA, the CDR3 is TGCAGCGTTGGGGTTCGGGGGCCCATCTATGGCTACACCTTC. Residues: CSVGVRGPIYGYTF. The full variable domain, rest sourced from reference TRBV29-1 and TRBJ1-2, is SAVISQKPSRDICQRGTSLTIQCQVDSQVTMMFWYRQQPGQSLTLIATANQGSEATYESGFVIDKFPISRPNLTFSTLTVSNMSPEDSSIYLCSVGVRGPIYGYTFGSGTRLTVV.

This rearrangement joins TRBV30 to TRBJ1-5; TRBD1 is a possible D gene (5 bases). Germline V gene data show CDR1 as GTSNPN and CDR2 as SVGIG (reference sequence). Trimming took off 5 bases at V and 7 bases at J, with 15 bases between the two ends. CDR3 length: 13 residues. The CDR3 reads CAWGGGEGQPQHF. CDR3 DNA sequence: TGTGCCTGGGGCGGAGGGGAAGGACAGCCCCAGCATTTT.

This rearrangement joins TRBV27 to TRBJ2-5; D possibly corresponds to TRBD1 (6 bases). Between the trimmed V and J ends, which lost 3 bases and 7 bases, there was a span of 15 bases. This CDR3 comprises 14 residues. CDR1 and CDR2 (germline): MNHEY, SMNVEV (reference sequence). This chain's CDR3 is CASSLGYRDVTQYF. DNA for the CDR3: TGTGCCAGCAGTTTGGGGTACAGGGATGTGACCCAGTACTTC.

The chain has TRBV30 and TRBJ2-1; TRBD2 matches at 8 bases. Per germline, CDR1 GTSNPN and CDR2 SVGIG (reference sequence). J was trimmed by 7 bases and V by 8 bases; bases with no gene match: 13. The CDR3 loop spans 14 amino acids. CDR3 loop: CAGSDQREKNEQFF. The CDR3 DNA reads as TGTGCCGGGTCCGACCAGCGGGAGAAAAATGAGCAGTTCTTC.

This chain connects TRBV25-1 to TRBJ2-7; D is unclear. The CDR3 contains 12 residues. CDR1 MGHDK and CDR2 SYGVNS come from the germline V gene. Trimming pared 4 bases from V and 7 bases from J, leaving 11 bases between. CDR3 region: CASSGYSPEQYF. CDR3 DNA: TGTGCCAGCAGTGGGTACAGCCCGGAGCAGTACTTC.

The V and J genes are TRBV27 and TRBJ2-7; no clear D gene. V was trimmed by 7 bases and J by 3 bases, leaving 7 bases between them. The CDR3 contains 11 residues. CDR1 is MNHEY, CDR2 SMNVEV, per germline (reference sequence). The CDR3 DNA follows: TGTGCCAGCACTTACAACTACGAGCAGTACTTC. Translated: CASTYNYEQYF.

This clone was found once. The V gene is TRBV6-5, the J gene TRBJ1-1, with D unclear. With 5 bases removed from V and 6 bases from J, the gap between germline ends came to 10 bases. CDR3 length: 12 amino acids. CDR1 is MNHEY and CDR2 is SVGAGI in the germline V gene. CDR3 in amino acids: CASSTLGAEAFF. DNA of the CDR3: TGTGCCAGCAGTACACTTGGGGCTGAAGCTTTCTTT.

The V call is TRBV25-1, the J call TRBJ2-7; no firm D call. The ends were cut back, 2 bases at V and 5 bases at J, with 10 bases in the middle. Germline assignment: CDR1 MGHDK and CDR2 SYGVNS. The CDR3 extends over 13 amino acids. CDR3 sequence reads: CASSEALDHEQYF. DNA of the CDR3: TGTGCCAGCAGTGAAGCCCTGGACCACGAGCAGTACTTC.

The gene calls are TRBV30 and TRBJ1-1; 8 bases align to TRBD1. V was clipped by 3 bases and J by 8 bases; unmatched bases: 8. Germline CDR1 is GTSNPN and CDR2 is SVGIG (reference sequence). The CDR3 consists of 13 residues. In DNA, the CDR3 is TGTGCCTGGAGGGAAGTGGACAGGGTCGAAGCTTTCTTT. It codes for CAWREVDRVEAFF.

In the case of this clone: Only one base separates this from a far larger clonotype, so it likely reflects a read error. This sequence joins TRBV5-6 and TRBJ2-7, with a weak D call TRBD1 (6 bases). CDR3 length: 16 residues. Germline CDR1 and CDR2: SGHDT and YYEEEE. Trimming pared 4 bases from V and 1 base from J, leaving 18 bases between. CDR3 DNA: TGTGCCAGCAGCCAAGAGCTTACACAGGGTTCCTACGAGCAGTACTTC. Its protein product is CASSQELTQGSYEQYF.

This CDR3 is CASSTGGLEAFF. CDR3 nucleotide sequence: TGTGCCAGCAGTACGGGAGGCTTGGAAGCTTTCTTT. This chain links TRBV27 with TRBJ1-1; D not certain. Germline V gene sequence: CDR1 MNHEY, CDR2 SMNVEV (reference sequence). The ends were cut back, 5 bases at V and 8 bases at J, with 12 bases in the middle. CDR3 length: 12 amino acids.

This clone occurred a few times. The rearrangement uses TRBV7-9 and TRBJ2-5; no firm D call. This CDR3 is 12 amino acids long. From germline, CDR1 is SEHNR and CDR2 FQNEAQ (reference sequence). V was pared by 5 bases and J by 3 bases, with 7 bases between. The chain's CDR3 is CASSGPEETQYF. The CDR3 DNA is TGTGCCAGCAGCGGTCCGGAAGAGACCCAGTACTTC.

The rearrangement links TRBV9 to TRBJ2-7; maybe TRBD1 (7 bases). Trimming cost V 0 bases and J 7 bases, with 11 bases left between them. CDR1 is SGDLS and CDR2 is YYNGEE in the germline V gene. This CDR3 has 13 amino acids. The CDR3 DNA follows: TGTGCCAGCAGCGTAGAGACAGGGAGGGAGCAGTACTTC. Translating it yields CASSVETGREQYF.

The CDR3 DNA is TGTGCCAGCGGGACTAGCGGGACAACAGATACGCAGTATTTT. Translating it yields CASGTSGTTDTQYF. The rearrangement links TRBV6-1 to TRBJ2-3, with 13 bases matching TRBD2. The V segment lost 8 bases and the J segment 3 bases; nucleotides outside the gene matches: 2. The CDR3 covers 14 residues. Germline CDR1 reads MNHNS; CDR2 reads SASEGT.

The V call is TRBV5-6, the J call TRBJ2-7; D gene unclear. This CDR3 region has 12 residues. Germline-derived CDR1 and CDR2 are SGHDT and YYEEEE. V was clipped by 0 bases and J by 6 bases, with 7 bases between them. DNA for the CDR3: TGTGCCAGCAGCTTGGGTAGAGTCGAGCAGTACTTC. It translates to CASSLGRVEQYF.

The CDR3: CSVVGETEAFF. CDR3 coding DNA: TGCAGCGTTGTAGGCGAAACCGAAGCTTTCTTT. This chain links TRBV29-1 with TRBJ1-1; D not resolved. This CDR3 has 11 residues. V dropped 4 bases and J dropped 8 bases, with 11 bases sitting between them. The V gene's germline CDR1 is SQVTM and CDR2 ANQGSEA.